This is a list of T cell receptor beta chains from one sample in a study of vaccination effects on CD4 cells after COVID-19. Their target antigens are unknown. The table came from immunoSEQ multiplex PCR; TCRdb's copy has only in-frame clones and leaves some out. The sample holds about 17,000 clones; nearly 75% are singletons and the top ten take 20% to 25%. Sample: CD4+ T cells from PBMCs cultured with SARS-CoV-2 spike peptides, taken after COVID-19 vaccination. These receptors were collected from a human donor who had a prior SARS-CoV-2 infection. The CDR3 runs from the conserved cysteine through the conserved F or W. Each record gives: clone size, D gene, J gene, V gene, CDR3 protein, CDR3 DNA. D genes are given only for firm matches. Only part of the rows carry a size: once, few, many, or a class if the clone is expanded.

size: -
D: -
J: TRBJ1-1
V: TRBV6-5
CDR3: CASSYSGRRDTEAFF
DNA: TGTGCCAGCAGTTACTCGGGCCGGAGGGACACTGAAGCTTTCTTT

size: once
D: TRBD1
J: TRBJ1-6
V: TRBV7-8
CDR3: CASSLLGQGVRNSPLHF
DNA: TGTGCCAGCAGCTTACTTGGACAGGGTGTGAGAAATTCACCCCTCCACTTT

size: -
D: -
J: TRBJ2-7
V: TRBV9
CDR3: CASSSRAYSYEQYF
DNA: TGTGCCAGCAGCTCTAGAGCCTACTCCTACGAGCAGTACTTC

size: few
D: TRBD2
J: TRBJ2-3
V: TRBV7-3
CDR3: CASSHLAGGREDTQYF
DNA: TGTGCCAGCAGCCATCTAGCGGGAGGGCGAGAAGATACGCAGTATTTT

size: -
D: -
J: TRBJ2-1
V: TRBV7-2
CDR3: CASSLMWEAGNEQFF
DNA: TGTGCCAGCAGCTTAATGTGGGAAGCTGGCAATGAGCAGTTCTTC

size: -
D: -
J: TRBJ2-7
V: TRBV10-2
CDR3: CASSESVGGGYEQYF
DNA: TGCGCCAGCAGTGAGTCGGTCGGAGGGGGCTACGAGCAGTACTTC

size: -
D: -
J: TRBJ2-3
V: TRBV12-5
CDR3: CASGFAGLDTQYF
DNA: TGTGCTAGTGGTTTTGCGGGACTCGATACGCAGTATTTT

size: -
D: TRBD2
J: TRBJ2-1
V: TRBV29-1
CDR3: CSGVGTSGSYNEQFF
DNA: TGCAGCGGTGTGGGGACTAGCGGGAGTTACAATGAGCAGTTCTTC

size: -
D: -
J: TRBJ2-5
V: TRBV29-1
CDR3: CSVVSGLGETQYF
DNA: TGCAGCGTTGTATCCGGCCTAGGGGAGACCCAGTACTTC

size: -
D: -
J: TRBJ2-1
V: TRBV30
CDR3: CAWSVFRGSTYNEQFF
DNA: TGTGCCTGGAGTGTATTCCGTGGGAGTACCTACAATGAGCAGTTCTTC

size: -
D: TRBD1
J: TRBJ1-5
V: TRBV2
CDR3: CASNPQGAGEPQHF
DNA: TGTGCCAGCAATCCACAGGGGGCGGGTGAGCCCCAGCATTTT

size: -
D: TRBD2
J: TRBJ2-1
V: TRBV5-1
CDR3: CASSFKRLAGGDINEQFF
DNA: TGCGCCAGCAGCTTTAAAAGACTAGCGGGAGGGGATATTAATGAGCAGTTCTTC

size: -
D: -
J: TRBJ2-7
V: TRBV19
CDR3: CASSTFLGLPTYEQYF
DNA: TGTGCCAGTAGTACGTTTCTCGGGCTACCTACCTACGAGCAGTACTTC

size: -
D: -
J: TRBJ2-3
V: TRBV9
CDR3: CASSVAPGTDTQYF
DNA: TGTGCCAGCAGCGTAGCGCCAGGCACAGATACGCAGTATTTT

size: -
D: -
J: TRBJ1-4
V: TRBV5-1
CDR3: CASSGEGATNEKLFF
DNA: TGCGCCAGCAGCGGGGAGGGGGCAACTAATGAAAAACTGTTTTTT

size: once
D: -
J: TRBJ1-2
V: TRBV25-1
CDR3: CASTRTVIHGYTF
DNA: TGTGCCAGCACCCGAACTGTCATCCATGGCTACACCTTC

size: -
D: -
J: TRBJ2-5
V: TRBV24-1
CDR3: CATSDLGLGPETQYF
DNA: TGTGCCACCAGTGATTTGGGGCTGGGTCCGGAGACCCAGTACTTC

size: -
D: -
J: TRBJ1-4
V: TRBV19
CDR3: CASSLMPLRLFF
DNA: TGTGCCAGTAGTTTAATGCCACTTAGACTGTTTTTT